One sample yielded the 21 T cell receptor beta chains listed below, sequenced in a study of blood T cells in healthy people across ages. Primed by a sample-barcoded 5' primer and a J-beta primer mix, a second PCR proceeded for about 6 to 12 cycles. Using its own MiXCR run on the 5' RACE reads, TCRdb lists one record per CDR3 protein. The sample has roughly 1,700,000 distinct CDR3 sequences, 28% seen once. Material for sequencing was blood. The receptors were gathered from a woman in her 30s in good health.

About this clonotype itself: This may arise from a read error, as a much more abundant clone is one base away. The CDR3 loop reads CSAGVGSQPQHF. The DNA of the CDR3 is TGCAGTGCTGGAGTAGGGTCTCAGCCCCAGCATTTT. This rearrangement joins TRBV20-1 to TRBJ1-5; D gene unclear. Germline V gene lookup returns CDR1 DFQATT and CDR2 SNEGSKA (reference sequence). The CDR3 loop spans 12 amino acids. Trimming cost V 5 bases and J 6 bases, with 11 bases left between them.

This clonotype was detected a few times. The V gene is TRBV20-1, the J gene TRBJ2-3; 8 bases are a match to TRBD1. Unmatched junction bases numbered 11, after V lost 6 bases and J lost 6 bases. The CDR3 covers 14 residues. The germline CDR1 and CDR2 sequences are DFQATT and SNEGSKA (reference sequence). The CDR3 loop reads CSATLRTGRDTQYF. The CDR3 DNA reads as TGCAGTGCCACACTTCGGACAGGGAGGGATACGCAGTATTTT.

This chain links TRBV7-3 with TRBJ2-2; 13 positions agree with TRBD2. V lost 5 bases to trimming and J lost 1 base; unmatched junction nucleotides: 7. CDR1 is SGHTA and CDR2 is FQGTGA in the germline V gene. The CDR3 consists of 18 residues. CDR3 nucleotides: TGTGCCAGCAGCCCTCGGACTAGCGGGGGCCTGAACACCGGGGAGCTGTTTTTT. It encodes CASSPRTSGGLNTGELFF.

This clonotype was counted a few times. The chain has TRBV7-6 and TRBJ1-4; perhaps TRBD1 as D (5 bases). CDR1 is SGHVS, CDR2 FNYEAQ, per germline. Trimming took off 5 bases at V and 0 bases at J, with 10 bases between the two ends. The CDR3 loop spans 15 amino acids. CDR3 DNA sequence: TGTGCCAGCAGCGCCGACAGTTCAACTAATGAAAAACTGTTTTTT. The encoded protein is CASSADSSTNEKLFF.

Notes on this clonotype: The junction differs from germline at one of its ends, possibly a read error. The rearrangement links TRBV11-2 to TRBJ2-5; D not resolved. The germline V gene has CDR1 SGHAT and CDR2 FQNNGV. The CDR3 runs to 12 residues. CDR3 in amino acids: CACSLVVETQYF. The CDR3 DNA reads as TGTGCCTGCAGCTTAGTAGTAGAGACCCAGTACTTC.

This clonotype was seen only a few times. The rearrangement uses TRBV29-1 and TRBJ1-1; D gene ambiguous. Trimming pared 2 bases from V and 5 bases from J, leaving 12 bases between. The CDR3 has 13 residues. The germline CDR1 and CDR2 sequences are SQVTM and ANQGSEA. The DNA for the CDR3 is TGCAGCGTTGAAAGGCACCCGAGGACTGAAGCTTTCTTT. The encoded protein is CSVERHPRTEAFF.

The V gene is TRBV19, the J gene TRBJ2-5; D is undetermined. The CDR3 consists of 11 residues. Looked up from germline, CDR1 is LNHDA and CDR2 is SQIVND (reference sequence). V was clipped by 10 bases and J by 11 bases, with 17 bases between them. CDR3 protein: CATYSNNEQYF. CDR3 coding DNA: TGTGCCACCTACTCGAACAATGAGCAGTACTTC.

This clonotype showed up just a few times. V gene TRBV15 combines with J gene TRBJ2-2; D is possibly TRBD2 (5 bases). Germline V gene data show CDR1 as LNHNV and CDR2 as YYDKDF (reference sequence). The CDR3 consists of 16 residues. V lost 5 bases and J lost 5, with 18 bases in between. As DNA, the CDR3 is TGTGCCACCAGCGTAGAGGGCTCTCTACTTACCGGGGAGCTGTTTTTT. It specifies CATSVEGSLLTGELFF.

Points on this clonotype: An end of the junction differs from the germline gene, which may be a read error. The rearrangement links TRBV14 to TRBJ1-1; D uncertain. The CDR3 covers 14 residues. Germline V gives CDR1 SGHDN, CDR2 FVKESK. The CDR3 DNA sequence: TGTGCCAGCAGCCAAGCCGGGATGAACACTGAATCTTTCTTT. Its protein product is CASSQAGMNTESFF.

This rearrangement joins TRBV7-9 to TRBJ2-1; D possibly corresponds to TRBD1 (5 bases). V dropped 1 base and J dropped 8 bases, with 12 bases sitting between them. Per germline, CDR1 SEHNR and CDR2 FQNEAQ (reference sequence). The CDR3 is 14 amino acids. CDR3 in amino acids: CASSLGNSRDEQFF. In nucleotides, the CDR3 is TGTGCCAGCAGCTTAGGCAACAGCAGGGATGAGCAGTTCTTC.

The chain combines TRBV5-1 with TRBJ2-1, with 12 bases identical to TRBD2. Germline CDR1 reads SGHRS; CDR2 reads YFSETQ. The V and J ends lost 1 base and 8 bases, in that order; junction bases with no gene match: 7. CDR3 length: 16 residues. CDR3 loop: CASSLQLAGGTYEQFF. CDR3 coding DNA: TGCGCCAGCAGCTTGCAACTAGCGGGGGGCACCTATGAGCAGTTCTTC.

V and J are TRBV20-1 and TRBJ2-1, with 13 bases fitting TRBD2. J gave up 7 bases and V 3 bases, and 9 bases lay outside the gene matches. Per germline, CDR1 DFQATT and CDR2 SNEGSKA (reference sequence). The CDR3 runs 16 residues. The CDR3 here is CSASQLAGGSSNEQFF. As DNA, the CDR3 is TGCAGTGCTAGCCAACTAGCGGGGGGGTCCTCGAATGAGCAGTTCTTC.

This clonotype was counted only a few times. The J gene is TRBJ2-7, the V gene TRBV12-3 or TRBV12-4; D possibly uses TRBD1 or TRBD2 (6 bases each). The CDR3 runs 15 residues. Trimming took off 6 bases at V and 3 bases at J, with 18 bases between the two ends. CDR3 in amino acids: CASSSDRGVGYEQYF. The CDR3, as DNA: TGTGCCAGCAGCTCAGATAGGGGGGTGGGCTACGAGCAGTACTTC.

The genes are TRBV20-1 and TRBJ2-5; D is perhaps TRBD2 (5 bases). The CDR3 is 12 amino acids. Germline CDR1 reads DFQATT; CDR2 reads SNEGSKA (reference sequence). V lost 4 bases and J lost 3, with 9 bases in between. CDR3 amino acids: CSAIETKETQYF. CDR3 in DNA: TGCAGTGCTATCGAGACTAAAGAGACCCAGTACTTC.

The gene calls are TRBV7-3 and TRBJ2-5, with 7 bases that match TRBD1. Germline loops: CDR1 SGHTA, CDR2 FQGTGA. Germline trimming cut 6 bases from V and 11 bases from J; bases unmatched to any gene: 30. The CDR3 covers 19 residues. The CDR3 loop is CASRPRRTGAHQINNEQYF. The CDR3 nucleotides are TGTGCCAGCAGACCGCGTCGCACAGGGGCCCACCAAATTAACAATGAGCAGTACTTC.

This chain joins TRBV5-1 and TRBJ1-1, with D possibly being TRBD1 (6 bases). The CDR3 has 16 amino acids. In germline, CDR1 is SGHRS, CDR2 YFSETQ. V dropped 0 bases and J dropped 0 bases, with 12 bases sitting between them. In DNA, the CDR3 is TGCGCCAGCAGCTTGGAAGGGCAGGGGATGAACACTGAAGCTTTCTTT. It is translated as CASSLEGQGMNTEAFF.

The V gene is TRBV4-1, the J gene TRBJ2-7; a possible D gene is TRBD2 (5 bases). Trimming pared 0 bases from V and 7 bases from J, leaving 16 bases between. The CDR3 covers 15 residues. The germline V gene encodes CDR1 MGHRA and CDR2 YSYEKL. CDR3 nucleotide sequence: TGCGCCAGCAGCCAAGAGAGGACTTCTTACAATGAGCAGTACTTC. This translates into CASSQERTSYNEQYF.

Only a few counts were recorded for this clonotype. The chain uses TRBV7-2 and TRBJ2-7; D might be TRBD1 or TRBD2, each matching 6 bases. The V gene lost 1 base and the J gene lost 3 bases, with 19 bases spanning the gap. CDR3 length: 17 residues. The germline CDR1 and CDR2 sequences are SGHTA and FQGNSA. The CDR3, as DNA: TGTGCCAGCAGCTTAGATGGCGGGATTCGGGGGCTCTACGAGCAGTACTTC. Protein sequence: CASSLDGGIRGLYEQYF.

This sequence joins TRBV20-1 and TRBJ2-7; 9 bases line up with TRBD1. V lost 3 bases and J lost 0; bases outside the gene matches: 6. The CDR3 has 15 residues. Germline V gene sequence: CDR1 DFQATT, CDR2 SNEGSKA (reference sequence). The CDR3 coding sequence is TGCAGTGCTAGTCCCCGGGACAGGGTCTCCTACGAGCAGTACTTC. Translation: CSASPRDRVSYEQYF.

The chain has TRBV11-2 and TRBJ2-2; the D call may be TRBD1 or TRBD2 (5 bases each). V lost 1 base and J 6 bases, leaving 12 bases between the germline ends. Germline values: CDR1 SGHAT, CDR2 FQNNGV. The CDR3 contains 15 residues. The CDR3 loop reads CASSLGDVWAGELFF. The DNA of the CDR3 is TGTGCCAGCAGCTTAGGGGACGTTTGGGCCGGGGAGCTGTTTTTT.

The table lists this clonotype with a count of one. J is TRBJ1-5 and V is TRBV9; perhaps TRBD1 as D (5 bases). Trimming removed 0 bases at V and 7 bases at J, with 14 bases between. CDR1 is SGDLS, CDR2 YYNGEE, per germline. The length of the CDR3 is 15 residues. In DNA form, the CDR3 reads TGTGCCAGCAGCGTAGGGGAGGCAGGGTCGCAGCCCCAGCATTTT. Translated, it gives CASSVGEAGSQPQHF.